This TCR beta chain was recorded in a study of OX40 agonist ivuxolimab in advanced cancers. In the study overall: It was ivuxolimab, an agonistic anti-OX40 (CD134) antibody, that patients were treated with. Cancers in dose escalation were hepatocellular, melanoma, renal cell and head and neck. Two patients with cutaneous melanoma and one with hepatocellular carcinoma, three in total, showed partial responses. Findings and caveats of the study: CD8+ T cells were the subset that, on average, had more expanded clones than CD4+.

Method: immunoSEQ multiplex PCR; TCRdb's copy keeps in-frame clones and lacks some. This sample has some 76,000 clones, with over 90% found just once. About this clone itself: Its target is not known.

CDR1 and CDR2 (germline): SGHVS, FQNEAQ. V lost 5 bases to trimming and J lost 7 bases, with 20 bases between them. This CDR3 has 15 residues. This sequence originates from an adult with an advanced solid tumor such as melanoma, head and neck, liver or kidney cancer. J is TRBJ1-1 and V is TRBV7-8; D is possibly TRBD1 (6 bases). Sample: CD4+ or CD8+ T cells sorted from blood, taken in a trial of the OX40 agonist ivuxolimab. CDR3 sequence (DNA): TGTGCCAGCAGCGCCTACACAGGGAATCCTGGTGAAGCTTTCTTT. Translation gives CASSAYTGNPGEAFF.